This T cell receptor beta chain was profiled in a study of T cells in Graves' hyperthyroidism and ophthalmopathy. Points from the study as a whole: The model predicted ophthalmopathy a median roughly six months before onset.

Details on this clonotype: Its antigen is unknown. Mismatch with germline at one junction end may stem from a read error.

The source material, RNA transcripts, was used to amplify TCR beta CDR3 regions. Initially, a first-round RT-PCR of the TCR CDR3 employed the HTBI primer set. TCRdb itself ran the multiplex PCR reads through MiXCR, one entry per CDR3 protein. The sample has approximately 700,000 distinct CDR3 sequences, 45% seen once; the top ten hold approximately 7.2%. Patients showing uncontrolled infection, other autoimmune disease, pregnancy or lactation were ineligible. For the diagnoses, clinical symptoms, serum thyroxine and TRAb, thyroid ultrasound and orbital computed tomography were used. Sequencing was performed on peripheral blood or thyroid tissue (not recorded which). The clonotype comes from an adult man with Graves' disease, either hyperthyroidism or ophthalmopathy (not recorded which).

CDR3 residues: CSARDAGSYRTF. CDR3 coding DNA: TGCAGTGCTAGAGATGCAGGCAGCTACCGAACGTTC. The rearrangement links TRBV20-1 to TRBJ2-7; unclear D gene. This CDR3 contains 12 residues. The germline V gene has CDR1 DFQATT and CDR2 SNEGSKA (reference sequence).